A single sample gave rise to the 25 T cell receptor beta chains below, sequenced in a study of cytomegalovirus exposure and HLA in healthy donors. 13 Jbeta primers and 60 Vbeta primers were used for the PCR. Sequencing used immunoSEQ multiplex PCR; TCRdb keeps in-frame clones, though not all of them. The repertoire has about 150,000 clones, around 80% of them found once; the top ten carry roughly 6.7%. Sequenced input: PBMCs. The receptors shown here come from a man between 45 and 60 years old in good health and CMV-seropositive.

The V call is TRBV6-1, the J call TRBJ1-2; 9 bases align to TRBD1. This CDR3 is 13 amino acids long. V shed 4 bases and J 5 bases; nucleotides not matched to a gene: 2. Per germline, CDR1 MNHNS and CDR2 SASEGT. CDR3 nucleotide sequence: TGTGCCAGCAGTGGACAGGGGGGTTATGGCTACACCTTC. This translates into CASSGQGGYGYTF.

The genes are TRBV4-1 and TRBJ2-1; D may be TRBD2 (6 bases). V was shortened by 1 base and J by 9 bases, with 16 bases between the two germline ends. Germline lookup yields CDR1 MGHRA and CDR2 YSYEKL. The CDR3 length is 15 residues. This CDR3 is CASSQAAGRSVEQFF. Here the CDR3 DNA reads TGCGCCAGCAGCCAAGCAGCGGGCCGTTCCGTTGAGCAGTTCTTC.

This chain links TRBV28 with TRBJ2-3, with D possibly TRBD1 on 6 matching bases. The V end was cut by 6 bases, the J end by 2 bases, with 18 bases between. CDR1 and CDR2 from the germline V gene are MDHEN and SYDVKM. This CDR3 is built from 16 residues. CDR3 bases: TGTGCCAGCAGCCAACCTAGCAGGGGTCCCACAGATACGCAGTATTTT. Translated: CASSQPSRGPTDTQYF.

The genes are TRBV4-1 and TRBJ1-1; D possibly corresponds to TRBD1 (6 bases). CDR1 MGHRA and CDR2 YSYEKL come from the germline V gene. The CDR3 totals 16 residues. Deletions cut 1 base from V and 1 base from J, with 13 bases between. Written as DNA, the CDR3 is TGCGCCAGCAGCCAAGTCGAGGGGGTTAGGAACACTGAAGCTTTCTTT. This translates into CASSQVEGVRNTEAFF.

This chain uses TRBV11-2 with TRBJ2-1, with no clear D. V lost 7 bases and J 4 bases, leaving 5 bases between the germline ends. The germline CDR1 and CDR2 sequences are SGHAT and FQNNGV. The CDR3 has 11 amino acids. CDR3: CASKRYNEQFF. The CDR3 DNA reads as TGTGCCAGCAAACGGTACAATGAGCAGTTCTTC.

The CDR3 here is CASSLNSGTYEQYF. In DNA form, the CDR3 reads TGCGCCAGCAGCTTGAATTCAGGTACTTACGAGCAGTACTTC. The chain is built from TRBV5-1 and TRBJ2-5; no definite D call. The DNA end lines up better with TRBJ2-7; the J call may be wrong. Germline lookup yields CDR1 SGHRS and CDR2 YFSETQ. The length of the CDR3 is 14 residues.

The chain employs TRBV7-9 and TRBJ1-1; unclear D gene. Trimming removed 2 bases at V and 4 bases at J, with 11 bases between. The germline gives CDR1 SEHNR, CDR2 FQNEAQ (reference sequence). This CDR3 has 14 amino acids. The CDR3 is CASSLRGSLTEAFF. The DNA for the CDR3 is TGTGCCAGCAGCTTACGGGGAAGCCTCACTGAAGCTTTCTTT.

J is TRBJ2-5 and V is TRBV30, with D perhaps matching TRBD2 (5 bases). The CDR3 is made up of 15 amino acids. Trimming cost V 3 bases and J 0 bases, with 14 bases left between them. The germline gives CDR1 GTSNPN, CDR2 SVGIG (reference sequence). In DNA, the CDR3 is TGTGCCTGGAGGGGTGGACGGGGAGACCAAGAGACCCAGTACTTC. Amino acids: CAWRGGRGDQETQYF.

A remark on this clone: Additional DNA sequences in this sample encode the identical CDR3. The V and J genes are TRBV18 and TRBJ1-1; D uncertain. This CDR3 has 14 amino acids. Germline V gene data show CDR1 as KGHSH and CDR2 as LQKENI. V lost 1 base to trimming and J lost 1 base, with 7 bases between them. The CDR3 region is CASSPRRGNTEAFF. CDR3 nucleotide sequence: TGTGCCAGCTCACCACGACGCGGGAACACTGAAGCTTTCTTT.

The rearrangement uses TRBV5-1 and TRBJ2-2; the match to TRBD1 covers 7 bases. The germline V gene encodes CDR1 SGHRS and CDR2 YFSETQ. The CDR3 sequence is 14 residues long. The V gene end was trimmed by 4 bases and the J gene end by 7 bases; junction bases not matched to a gene: 7. CDR3 sequence reads: CASSPDRVGGELFF. CDR3 in DNA: TGCGCCAGCAGCCCTGACAGGGTTGGCGGGGAGCTGTTTTTT.

This sequence joins TRBV5-1 and TRBJ2-1; the match to TRBD2 covers 7 bases. The CDR3 has 15 residues. From germline, CDR1 is SGHRS and CDR2 YFSETQ. Trimming cost V 4 bases and J 0 bases; bases outside gene matches: 4. The CDR3 loop is CASSGRASSYNEQFF. In DNA form, the CDR3 reads TGCGCCAGCAGCGGGAGGGCAAGCTCCTACAATGAGCAGTTCTTC.

Notes on this clone: Mismatch with germline at one junction end may stem from a read error. The rearrangement joins TRBV7-9 to TRBJ2-2; 7 bases are shared with TRBD1. This CDR3 is built from 16 residues. Germline CDR1 is SEHNR and CDR2 is FQNEAQ (reference sequence). This chain's CDR3 is CSSSPAGTVNTGELFF. The CDR3 coding sequence is TGTTCCAGCAGCCCCGCTGGGACAGTGAACACCGGGGAGCTGTTTTTT.

This clone appeared a few times. The chain has TRBV10-2 and TRBJ2-5; D possibly corresponds to TRBD1 (5 bases). Germline-derived CDR1 and CDR2 are WSHSY and SAAADI. CDR3 length equals 13 residues. V was clipped by 6 bases and J by 2 bases, with 10 bases between them. The CDR3 region is CASSAGPQETQYF. For the CDR3, the DNA is TGCGCCAGCAGCGCAGGGCCACAAGAGACCCAGTACTTC.

The V and J genes are TRBV27 and TRBJ1-2, with 7 nucleotides matching TRBD1. The V and J ends lost 6 bases and 6 bases, in that order; junction bases with no gene match: 7. The CDR3 extends over 13 amino acids. The germline CDR1 and CDR2 sequences are MNHEY and SMNVEV (reference sequence). CDR3 in DNA: TGTGCCAGCAGAAGGGACAGCGCTAATGGCTACACCTTC. Protein product: CASRRDSANGYTF.

The chain employs TRBV19 and TRBJ2-7; 11 bases fit TRBD1. The CDR3 is made up of 18 amino acids. J lost 3 bases, V lost 5 bases, and 15 bases had no gene match. CDR1 LNHDA and CDR2 SQIVND come from the germline V gene (reference sequence). CDR3 loop: CASSPLRLSDRGHYEQYV. For the CDR3, the DNA is TGTGCCAGTAGTCCACTCCGGTTATCGGACAGGGGGCACTACGAGCAGTACGTC.

The J gene is TRBJ2-5, the V gene TRBV27, with TRBD2 identical over 7 bases. The CDR3 spans 17 residues. CDR1 and CDR2 (germline): MNHEY, SMNVEV (reference sequence). Trimming cost V 5 bases and J 0 bases; bases outside gene matches: 12. The CDR3 sequence: CASSTGKAGLNQETQYF. Written as DNA, the CDR3 is TGTGCCAGCAGTACCGGGAAAGCGGGACTCAACCAAGAGACCCAGTACTTC.

V is TRBV7-6 and J is TRBJ2-1; 7 bases line up with TRBD2. CDR1 is SGHVS and CDR2 is FNYEAQ in the germline V gene. This CDR3 is 17 amino acids long. The trim removed 5 bases at V and 4 bases at J, leaving 14 bases unmatched. CDR3 protein: CASSPGSGIRMYNEQFF. The DNA of the CDR3 is TGTGCCAGCAGCCCTGGGAGCGGGATAAGGATGTACAATGAGCAGTTCTTC. Variable domain in full (rest from reference TRBV7-6 and TRBJ2-1): GAGVSQSPRYKVTKRGQDVALRCDPISGHVSLYWYRQALGQGPEFLTYFNYEAQQDKSGLPNDRFSAERPEGSISTLTIQRTEQRDSAMYRCASSPGSGIRMYNEQFFGPGTRLTVL.

The V call is TRBV19, the J call TRBJ1-3; D possibly corresponds to TRBD1 (6 bases). Per the germline V gene, CDR1 is LNHDA and CDR2 is SQIVND (reference sequence). V was trimmed by 6 bases and J by 0 bases, leaving 12 bases between them. This CDR3 comprises 15 residues. The CDR3 coding sequence is TGTGCCAGTAGCCTGGGACACAACTCTGGAAACACCATATATTTT. Translating it yields CASSLGHNSGNTIYF.

The chain joins TRBV6-6 to TRBJ1-4, with a tentative D call TRBD1 (5 bases). Germline-derived CDR1 and CDR2 are MNHNY and SVGAGI (reference sequence). This CDR3 is 15 amino acids long. With 2 bases removed from V and 4 bases from J, the gap between germline ends came to 11 bases. CDR3 bases: TGTGCCAGCAGTTACACTGACAGAAATAATGAAAAACTGTTTTTT. Protein product: CASSYTDRNNEKLFF.

J is TRBJ1-4 and V is TRBV28; D is undetermined. Germline CDR1 and CDR2: MDHEN and SYDVKM. V was cut by 8 bases and J by 5 bases, with 12 bases left in between. This CDR3 is 13 amino acids long. CDR3 residues: CASVGSPNEKLFF. The CDR3 coding sequence is TGTGCCAGCGTCGGTTCTCCCAATGAAAAACTGTTTTTT.

As regards this clone: Sequence at one end of the junction differs from germline and may be a read error. The V gene is TRBV5-1, the J gene TRBJ1-1, with a possible D match to TRBD1 (6 bases). The CDR3 length is 14 residues. Germline V CDR1 and CDR2: SGHRS, YFSETQ. DNA for the CDR3: TGTGCCAGCAGCCCCAGGGGTCGGGGCACTGAAGCTTTCTTT. It codes for CASSPRGRGTEAFF.

This clone was recorded only once. This rearrangement joins TRBV6-1 to TRBJ2-7, with 8 bases that match TRBD1. The V gene end was trimmed by 4 bases and the J gene end by 6 bases; junction bases not matched to a gene: 8. Per germline, CDR1 MNHNS and CDR2 SASEGT. This CDR3 region has 14 residues. DNA for the CDR3: TGTGCCAGCAGTGCAACGGACAGGGCGGTCGAGCAGTACGTC. Its protein is CASSATDRAVEQYV.

This clone was counted a few times. The chain uses TRBV6-5 and TRBJ2-7; TRBD1 matches at 7 bases. The CDR3 covers 13 residues. CDR1 and CDR2 from the germline V gene are MNHEY and SVGAGI. The junction had 5 bases not matched to a gene; V was cut back by 6 bases and J by 3 bases. CDR3 sequence (DNA): TGTGCCAGCAGCTCCGGACAGGTCTACGAGCAGTACGTC. This sequence encodes CASSSGQVYEQYV.

V gene TRBV7-3 combines with J gene TRBJ2-1, with 14 bases fitting TRBD2. This CDR3 is built from 16 residues. V dropped 3 bases and J dropped 7; count of bases not matched to a gene: 5. Germline V lookup: CDR1 SGHTA, CDR2 FQGTGA. CDR3 bases: TGTGCCAGCAGCTTGGCGGGACTAGCGGGAGTTAATGAGCAGTTCTTC. Translated: CASSLAGLAGVNEQFF. Drawing the rest from reference TRBV7-3 and TRBJ2-1, the complete variable domain is GAGVSQTPSNKVTEKGKYVELRCDPISGHTALYWYRQSLGQGPEFLIYFQGTGAADDSGLPNDRFFAVRPEGSVSTLKIQRTERGDSAVYLCASSLAGLAGVNEQFFGPGTRLTVL.

The CDR3 loop reads CASSGTSHPETQYF. In DNA, the CDR3 is TGTGCCAGCAGTGGGACTAGCCACCCAGAGACCCAGTACTTC. The chain is built from TRBV2 and TRBJ2-5, with 8 bases aligning to TRBD2. The CDR3 is made up of 14 amino acids. Germline CDR1 and CDR2: SNHLY and FYNNEI. Trimming cost V 4 bases and J 4 bases; bases outside gene matches: 5.